This is a list of T cell receptor beta chains from one sample in a study of tumor and adjacent non-tumor tissue in lung cancer. TCRdb re-derived calls from the multiplex PCR reads in MiXCR, one entry per CDR3 protein. The top ten hold 9.5% to 15% of the sample, which has 60,000 to 95,000 distinct CDR3 sequences, over 70% seen once. Material for sequencing was lung tumor tissue. The receptors here all came from a woman aged 45-65 years with non-small cell lung cancer. Both conserved end residues are trimmed from each CDR3. Each record gives: J gene, CDR3 length, V gene, CDR3 protein.

j_call: TRBJ1-2
cdr3_length: 13
v_call: TRBV6-5
cdr3_aa: ASNYPGTRIYGYT

j_call: TRBJ2-6
cdr3_length: 11
v_call: TRBV12-3/TRBV12-4
cdr3_aa: ASHVPGANVLT

j_call: TRBJ1-2
cdr3_length: 13
v_call: TRBV4-1
cdr3_aa: DSSPRPGQDHGYT

j_call: TRBJ1-1
cdr3_length: 11
v_call: TRBV12-3/TRBV12-4
cdr3_aa: ASLLRGATEAF

j_call: TRBJ2-3
cdr3_length: 14
v_call: TRBV7-9
cdr3_aa: ASSLLAGEGTDTQY

j_call: TRBJ2-1
cdr3_length: 13
v_call: TRBV12-3/TRBV12-4
cdr3_aa: GSSLESGANNEQF

j_call: TRBJ1-4
cdr3_length: 18
v_call: TRBV18
cdr3_aa: AISLRPGQGPSLSFGKLF

j_call: TRBJ2-1
cdr3_length: 12
v_call: TRBV29-1
cdr3_aa: GTLEGLASYEQF

j_call: TRBJ2-1
cdr3_length: 15
v_call: TRBV6-6
cdr3_aa: ASSYGLGTGGPNEEF

j_call: TRBJ2-7
cdr3_length: 12
v_call: TRBV10-2
cdr3_aa: ASNDSRSTHEQY

j_call: TRBJ1-4
cdr3_length: 14
v_call: TRBV29-1
cdr3_aa: RVSPGIGALNEKLF

j_call: TRBJ2-3
cdr3_length: 12
v_call: TRBV4-1
cdr3_aa: ASSHTGGTDTQY

j_call: TRBJ2-3
cdr3_length: 12
v_call: TRBV6-5
cdr3_aa: ASSFRGHGDTQY

j_call: TRBJ2-7
cdr3_length: 13
v_call: TRBV12-3/TRBV12-4
cdr3_aa: ASSLMVLDLGKQY

j_call: TRBJ2-5
cdr3_length: 13
v_call: TRBV6-5
cdr3_aa: ASRYSRGWQETQY

j_call: TRBJ2-7
cdr3_length: 10
v_call: TRBV6-6
cdr3_aa: TGSLPGGEQY

j_call: TRBJ2-1
cdr3_length: 15
v_call: TRBV11-2
cdr3_aa: ASSLARGAGYYNEQF

j_call: TRBJ2-2
cdr3_length: 11
v_call: TRBV11-2
cdr3_aa: ASNIIKYGEPF

j_call: TRBJ1-4
cdr3_length: 14
v_call: TRBV29-1
cdr3_aa: SVSPGTGALNEKLL

j_call: TRBJ2-3
cdr3_length: 11
v_call: TRBV7-2
cdr3_aa: ASSMVRGDTQY

j_call: TRBJ2-1
cdr3_length: 13
v_call: TRBV6-1
cdr3_aa: ASIDKADSYNEQF

j_call: TRBJ1-1
cdr3_length: 10
v_call: TRBV10-3
cdr3_aa: AISDRNTEAF

j_call: TRBJ2-2
cdr3_length: 13
v_call: TRBV2
cdr3_aa: ASSEWDYDTGELF

j_call: TRBJ1-3
cdr3_length: 11
v_call: TRBV6-4
cdr3_aa: AAPGDTGNTIY

j_call: TRBJ2-7
cdr3_length: 14
v_call: TRBV11-2
cdr3_aa: AGCLSTGTGAYEQY

j_call: TRBJ2-1
cdr3_length: 14
v_call: TRBV11-2
cdr3_aa: ASSLGQFFCYNKQF

j_call: TRBJ2-1
cdr3_length: 13
v_call: TRBV11-1
cdr3_aa: ASSPETNGDNEQF

j_call: TRBJ1-5
cdr3_length: 12
v_call: TRBV6-6
cdr3_aa: ASSTQDLGQPHH

j_call: TRBJ1-5
cdr3_length: 13
v_call: TRBV12-3/TRBV12-4
cdr3_aa: ASTGQGASNQPQH

j_call: TRBJ2-2
cdr3_length: 10
v_call: TRBV29-1
cdr3_aa: SVWRNTGELF

j_call: TRBJ2-2
cdr3_length: 13
v_call: TRBV6-5
cdr3_aa: VSCTRRPDTGELF

j_call: TRBJ2-7
cdr3_length: 13
v_call: TRBV2
cdr3_aa: ASNLLPGASCEQY

j_call: TRBJ2-3
cdr3_length: 14
v_call: TRBV20-1
cdr3_aa: SASQGLAGVTDTQY

j_call: TRBJ2-2
cdr3_length: 11
v_call: TRBV29-1
cdr3_aa: SVGKSDTGELF

j_call: TRBJ1-2
cdr3_length: 14
v_call: TRBV20-1
cdr3_aa: SARDGAGLLGLGYT

j_call: TRBJ2-1
cdr3_length: 12
v_call: TRBV11-2
cdr3_aa: ASSFGSGDKEQF

j_call: TRBJ2-1
cdr3_length: 15
v_call: TRBV29-1
cdr3_aa: SVGQAEVFYDYNEQF

j_call: TRBJ1-5
cdr3_length: 11
v_call: TRBV20-1
cdr3_aa: SARDSWVQPQH

j_call: TRBJ2-4
cdr3_length: 14
v_call: TRBV29-1
cdr3_aa: SVEDRVGLAKNIQY

j_call: TRBJ2-1
cdr3_length: 13
v_call: TRBV6-6
cdr3_aa: ANSYILAGYNEQF

j_call: TRBJ1-4
cdr3_length: 12
v_call: TRBV4-2
cdr3_aa: ASSPGQASEKLF

j_call: TRBJ2-7
cdr3_length: 11
v_call: TRBV11-3
cdr3_aa: VSSMRRGYKEY

j_call: TRBJ2-1
cdr3_length: 10
v_call: TRBV12-3/TRBV12-4
cdr3_aa: ASTRGGYEQF

j_call: TRBJ2-2
cdr3_length: 12
v_call: TRBV29-1
cdr3_aa: SVEGLTNAGELF

j_call: TRBJ2-5
cdr3_length: 12
v_call: TRBV29-1
cdr3_aa: SVWSTGGFETRF

j_call: TRBJ2-2
cdr3_length: 11
v_call: TRBV11-2
cdr3_aa: VSSLENTGGLF

j_call: TRBJ2-1
cdr3_length: 14
v_call: TRBV10-3
cdr3_aa: AISDHGTGSYNEQF

j_call: TRBJ2-1
cdr3_length: 12
v_call: TRBV5-1
cdr3_aa: ASGFGALDNEQF

j_call: TRBJ2-1
cdr3_length: 14
v_call: TRBV11-2
cdr3_aa: ASSPRGPTGVGEQF

j_call: TRBJ2-7
cdr3_length: 14
v_call: TRBV20-1
cdr3_aa: SARGTLGAGQKEQY

j_call: TRBJ1-2
cdr3_length: 14
v_call: TRBV6-5
cdr3_aa: ASSTGQSGSGYGCT

j_call: TRBJ2-7
cdr3_length: 14
v_call: TRBV6-5
cdr3_aa: ASSYSGTRGPGEQY

j_call: TRBJ2-7
cdr3_length: 14
v_call: TRBV4-1
cdr3_aa: TSCPRGGKKEYEQY

j_call: TRBJ2-1
cdr3_length: 16
v_call: TRBV12-3/TRBV12-4
cdr3_aa: AGSFWGRAWGSYNEQF

j_call: TRBJ1-5
cdr3_length: 13
v_call: TRBV4-1
cdr3_aa: TSSLRQISNQPQH

j_call: TRBJ1-1
cdr3_length: 10
v_call: TRBV12-3/TRBV12-4
cdr3_aa: ASTIQDIEAF

j_call: TRBJ2-2
cdr3_length: 12
v_call: TRBV11-3
cdr3_aa: GGSLAGGTGELL

j_call: TRBJ1-2
cdr3_length: 13
v_call: TRBV12-3/TRBV12-4
cdr3_aa: ASSRTGGSNCDYT

j_call: TRBJ2-5
cdr3_length: 10
v_call: TRBV29-1
cdr3_aa: SVVRQFDTQY